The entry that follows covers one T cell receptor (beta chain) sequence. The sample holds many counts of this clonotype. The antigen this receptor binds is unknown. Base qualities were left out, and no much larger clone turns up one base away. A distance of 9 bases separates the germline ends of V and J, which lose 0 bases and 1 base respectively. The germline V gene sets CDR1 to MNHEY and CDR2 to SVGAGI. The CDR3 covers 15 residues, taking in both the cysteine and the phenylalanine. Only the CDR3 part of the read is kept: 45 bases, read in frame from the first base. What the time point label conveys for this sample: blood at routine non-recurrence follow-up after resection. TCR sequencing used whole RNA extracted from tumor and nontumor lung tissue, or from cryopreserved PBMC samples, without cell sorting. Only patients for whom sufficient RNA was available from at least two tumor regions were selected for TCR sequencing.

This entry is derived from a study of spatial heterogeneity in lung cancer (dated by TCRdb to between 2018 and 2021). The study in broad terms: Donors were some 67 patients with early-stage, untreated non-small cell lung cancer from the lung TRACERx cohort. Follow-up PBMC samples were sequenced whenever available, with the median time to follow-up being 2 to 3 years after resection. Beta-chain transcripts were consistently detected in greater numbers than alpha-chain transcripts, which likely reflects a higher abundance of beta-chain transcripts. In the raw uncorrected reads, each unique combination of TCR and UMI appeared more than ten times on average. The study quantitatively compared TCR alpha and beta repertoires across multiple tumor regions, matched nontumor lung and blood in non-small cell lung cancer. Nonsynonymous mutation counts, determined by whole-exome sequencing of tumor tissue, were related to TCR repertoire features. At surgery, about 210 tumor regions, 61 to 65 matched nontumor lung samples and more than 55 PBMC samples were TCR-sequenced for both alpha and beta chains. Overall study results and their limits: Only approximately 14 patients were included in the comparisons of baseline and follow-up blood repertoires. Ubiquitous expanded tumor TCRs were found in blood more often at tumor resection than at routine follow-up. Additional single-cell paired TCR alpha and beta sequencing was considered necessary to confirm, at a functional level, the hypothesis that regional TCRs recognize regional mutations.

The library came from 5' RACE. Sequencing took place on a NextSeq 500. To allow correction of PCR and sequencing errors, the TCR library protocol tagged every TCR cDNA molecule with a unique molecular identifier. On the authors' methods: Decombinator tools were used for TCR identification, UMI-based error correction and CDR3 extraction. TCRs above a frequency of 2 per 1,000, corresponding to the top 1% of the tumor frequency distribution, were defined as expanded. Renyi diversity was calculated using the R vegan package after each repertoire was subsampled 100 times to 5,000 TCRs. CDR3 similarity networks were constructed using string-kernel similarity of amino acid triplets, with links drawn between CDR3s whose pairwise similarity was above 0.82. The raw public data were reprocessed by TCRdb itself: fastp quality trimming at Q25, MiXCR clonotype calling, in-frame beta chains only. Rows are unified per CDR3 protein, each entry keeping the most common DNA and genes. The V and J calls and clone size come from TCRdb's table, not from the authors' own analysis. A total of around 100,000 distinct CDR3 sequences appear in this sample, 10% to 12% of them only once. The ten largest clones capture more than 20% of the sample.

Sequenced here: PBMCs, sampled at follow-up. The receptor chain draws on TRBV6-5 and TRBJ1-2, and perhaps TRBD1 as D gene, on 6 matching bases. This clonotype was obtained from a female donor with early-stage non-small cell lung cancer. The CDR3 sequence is CASSYSRTVNYGYTF. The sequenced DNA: TGTGCCAGCAGTTACTCACGGACAGTTAACTATGGCTACACCTTC.